Listed here are 14 T cell receptor beta chains from one sample, sequenced in a study of identifying expanded T cells in peripheral blood. Sequencing used immunoSEQ multiplex PCR; TCRdb keeps in-frame clones, though not all of them. This sample has 84,000 or so clones, with about 91% found just once. Sequencing was done on a sample of blood. These receptors were collected from a person between 18 and 75 years old in good health.

The chain couples TRBV7-8 to TRBJ1-1; D is uncertain. The germline V and J ends were trimmed by 2 bases and 0 bases, with 19 bases remaining between them. Germline V gene lookup returns CDR1 SGHVS and CDR2 FQNEAQ. This CDR3 region has 18 residues. CDR3 sequence reads: CASSLLAVPFVVNTEAFF. The CDR3 DNA sequence: TGTGCCAGCAGCTTACTAGCCGTACCCTTCGTAGTGAACACTGAAGCTTTCTTT. Based on the CDR3 plus reference TRBV7-8 and TRBJ1-1, the full variable domain is GAGVSQSPRYKVAKRGQDVALRCDPISGHVSLFWYQQALGQGPEFLTYFQNEAQLDKSGLPSDRFFAERPEGSVSTLKIQRTQQEDSAVYLCASSLLAVPFVVNTEAFFGQGTRLTVV.

In its sample, this clone was seen once. J is TRBJ2-3 and V is TRBV9, with TRBD2 matching over 8 bases. V lost 4 bases, J lost 0 bases, and 10 bases stayed unmatched. Germline values: CDR1 SGDLS, CDR2 YYNGEE. The CDR3 length is 17 residues. The CDR3 DNA follows: TGTGCCAGCAGCACCCGGGGGGGTAGCGGGAGCACAGATACGCAGTATTTT. This sequence encodes CASSTRGGSGSTDTQYF.

The V call is TRBV2, the J call TRBJ2-7; D is possibly TRBD1 or TRBD2 (7 bases each). V lost 8 bases and J lost 2, with 16 bases in between. The length of the CDR3 is 14 residues. The germline V gene encodes CDR1 SNHLY and CDR2 FYNNEI. Written as DNA, the CDR3 is TGTGCCAGCGCGGAGGCAGGGGGGGCCTACGAGCAGTACTTC. Residues: CASAEAGGAYEQYF.

This sequence joins TRBV4-1 and TRBJ1-2; tentative D call: TRBD1 (6 bases). The germline V gene has CDR1 MGHRA and CDR2 YSYEKL. V was trimmed by 1 base and J by 3 bases, leaving 6 bases between them. The CDR3 runs 13 residues. CDR3 amino acids: CASSQAGDYGYTF. CDR3 coding DNA: TGCGCCAGCAGCCAAGCAGGGGACTATGGCTACACCTTC.

CDR3 amino acids: CASSEETASGGDTQYF. The CDR3 nucleotides are TGTGCCAGCAGTGAAGAAACGGCTAGCGGAGGGGATACGCAGTATTTT. J is TRBJ2-3 and V is TRBV6-1; 7 bases fit TRBD2. J was trimmed by 6 bases and V by 1 base; bases with no gene match: 10. The length of the CDR3 is 16 residues. The germline CDR1 and CDR2 sequences are MNHNS and SASEGT.

In regard to this clone: Its ends do not fully match the called genes, so a read error is possible. The rearrangement joins TRBV29-1 to TRBJ2-7; D is tentatively TRBD1 or TRBD2 (5 bases each). CDR1 SQVTM and CDR2 ANQGSEA come from the germline V gene. CDR3 size: 13 residues. The DNA for the CDR3 is TGCAGCGTTGAAGATGGACTGTCGGGACGGGTTTTCTTC. It codes for CSVEDGLSGRVFF.

V usage is TRBV5-4 and J usage is TRBJ1-4; D remains ambiguous. The germline gives CDR1 SGHNT, CDR2 YYREEE (reference sequence). The length of the CDR3 is 15 residues. With 4 bases removed from V and 9 bases from J, the gap between germline ends came to 19 bases. CDR3 sequence (DNA): TGTGCCAGCAGCCTCGATTCCCGGGGAACGCAAAAACTGTTTTTT. Translated: CASSLDSRGTQKLFF.

This clone was seen once. This sequence joins TRBV5-1 and TRBJ1-1; TRBD1 matches at 7 bases. The CDR3 has 14 residues. Trimming at V came to 5 bases and at J to 1 base, leaving 5 bases not matched to a gene. CDR1 and CDR2 (germline): SGHRS, YFSETQ. The CDR3 DNA follows: TGCGCCAGCAGTCGACAGGGAACGAACACTGAAGCTTTCTTT. Amino acids: CASSRQGTNTEAFF.

This clone showed up just a few times. The V and J genes are TRBV10-3 and TRBJ2-7, with 7 bases lining up with TRBD1. Germline assignment: CDR1 ENHRY and CDR2 SYGVKD. The V gene end was trimmed by 10 bases and the J gene end by 6 bases; junction bases not matched to a gene: 6. The CDR3 has 11 amino acids. The CDR3: CATRQGTEQYF. CDR3 nucleotide sequence: TGTGCCACGCGACAGGGTACCGAGCAGTACTTC.

This clone was observed a single time. The chain couples TRBV25-1 to TRBJ1-1; a possible D gene is TRBD1 (6 bases). Per germline, CDR1 MGHDK and CDR2 SYGVNS. The V end was cut by 3 bases, the J end by 1 base, with 15 bases between. The CDR3 has 16 residues. CDR3 in DNA: TGTGCCAGCAGTGACTCCGGCCAGGGGTGGAACACTGAAGCTTTCTTT. Its translation: CASSDSGQGWNTEAFF.

This chain links TRBV6-1 with TRBJ2-5; 7 bases are a match to TRBD1. With 3 bases clipped from V and 5 bases from J, the junction kept 9 bases outside the gene matches. CDR3 length: 15 residues. The germline gives CDR1 MNHNS, CDR2 SASEGT. CDR3 DNA sequence: TGTGCCAGCAGTGATCTAGACAGGGTTGCGGAGACCCAGTACTTC. Protein sequence: CASSDLDRVAETQYF.

This rearrangement joins TRBV27 to TRBJ1-2; TRBD1 might be the D (5 bases). The germline V and J ends were trimmed by 2 bases and 6 bases, with 19 bases remaining between them. Germline V CDR1 and CDR2: MNHEY, SMNVEV (reference sequence). The CDR3 covers 16 residues. In DNA, the CDR3 is TGTGCCAGCAGTTTACTCCCCGCGGGGACTAAGGATGGCTACACCTTC. Residues: CASSLLPAGTKDGYTF.

J is TRBJ2-2 and V is TRBV5-1; tentative D call: TRBD2 (6 bases). Trimming took 2 bases from V and 0 from J, leaving 8 bases between them. CDR1 and CDR2 (germline): SGHRS, YFSETQ. This CDR3 spans 15 amino acids. CDR3 residues: CASSFSGANTGELFF. DNA of the CDR3: TGCGCCAGCAGCTTTAGCGGAGCGAACACCGGGGAGCTGTTTTTT. The full variable domain, with the rest looked up from reference TRBV5-1 and TRBJ2-2, is KAGVTQTPRYLIKTRGQQVTLSCSPISGHRSVSWYQQTPGQGLQFLFEYFSETQRNKGNFPGRFSGRQFSNSRSEMNVSTLELGDSALYLCASSFSGANTGELFFGEGSRLTVL.

V usage is TRBV6-1 and J usage is TRBJ2-1, with TRBD2 identical over 8 bases. This CDR3 is built from 16 residues. V shed 4 bases and J 8 bases; nucleotides not matched to a gene: 13. In germline, CDR1 is MNHNS, CDR2 SASEGT. The CDR3 region has the DNA TGTGCCAGCAGTGCCCCCCCGGGACTAGGAGTCCATGAGCAGTTCTTC. Translating it yields CASSAPPGLGVHEQFF.